These 16 T cell receptor beta chains were sequenced from one sample in a study of vaccination and CD4 T cells after COVID-19. The antigens of these receptors remain unknown. The Oncomine TCR Beta short-read assay was applied to DNA of cultured CD4+ T cells. One entry per CDR3 protein, called by TCRdb with MiXCR from the PCR reads. The profile shows around 27,000 distinct CDR3 sequences, roughly a third of them singletons. The time point denotes: late sampling 161 to 241 days after vaccination in a few convalescent patients. Treatment of the sample: roughly 10-day PBMC culture with coronavirus spike peptide pools or control peptides (ViraFEST assay). The sequences come from CD4+ T cells from blood, cultured in vitro, collected about 7 months after SARS-CoV-2 vaccination. The receptors here all came from a human donor who had recovered from COVID-19.

The J gene is TRBJ2-3, the V gene TRBV30; D is possibly TRBD2 (5 bases). Per the germline V gene, CDR1 is GTSNPN and CDR2 is SVGIG (reference sequence). This CDR3 comprises 14 residues. The ends were cut back, 0 bases at V and 0 bases at J, with 7 bases in the middle. The CDR3 loop is CAWSVRGSTDTQYF. The CDR3 coding sequence is TGTGCCTGGAGTGTAAGAGGGAGCACAGATACGCAGTATTTT.

This chain connects TRBV7-9 to TRBJ2-3; 7 bases line up with TRBD2. The V gene's germline CDR1 is SEHNR and CDR2 FQNEAQ (reference sequence). After removal of 5 bases from V and 4 bases from J, the junction contained 6 bases not matched to a gene. This CDR3 has 14 residues. The CDR3 loop is CASSGGGGADTQYF. Here the CDR3 DNA reads TGTGCCAGCAGCGGGGGGGGAGGGGCAGATACGCAGTATTTT.

In its sample, this clonotype was seen a few times. The rearrangement uses TRBV20-1 and TRBJ2-3, with 14 bases lining up with TRBD2. Germline CDR1 reads DFQATT; CDR2 reads SNEGSKA (reference sequence). With 6 bases clipped from V and 0 bases from J, the junction kept 8 bases outside the gene matches. The CDR3 is 17 amino acids. CDR3: CSARTSGRLSSTDTQYF. The CDR3 bases are TGCAGTGCAAGGACTAGCGGGAGGCTATCTAGCACAGATACGCAGTATTTT.

This chain uses TRBV2 with TRBJ2-1, with D uncertain. Looked up from germline, CDR1 is SNHLY and CDR2 is FYNNEI. V shed 2 bases and J shed 6 bases, with 8 bases lying between them. The CDR3 is 13 residues long. The CDR3 DNA is TGTGCCAGCAGTGAATTTGACGGCAATGAGCAGTTCTTC. Protein sequence: CASSEFDGNEQFF.

With regard to this clonotype: The junction shows a germline mismatch at one end, possibly a read error. The chain links TRBV20-1 to TRBJ1-3; D is undetermined. The CDR3 has 15 residues. Germline CDR1 DFQATT, CDR2 SNEGSKA (reference sequence). CDR3 sequence reads: CSARDGRSSGNTINF. The CDR3 DNA reads TGCAGTGCTAGAGACGGGCGAAGCTCTGGAAACACCATAAATTTT.

V is TRBV20-1 and J is TRBJ2-1, with 8 bases identical to TRBD2. The junction had 9 bases not matched to a gene; V was cut back by 0 bases and J by 8 bases. The CDR3 is made up of 15 amino acids. From germline, CDR1 is DFQATT and CDR2 SNEGSKA (reference sequence). CDR3: CSARDGLAGGDEQFF. The CDR3 DNA follows: TGCAGTGCTAGAGATGGACTAGCCGGAGGGGATGAGCAGTTCTTC.

This clonotype was detected a few times. This chain joins TRBV10-3 and TRBJ2-3; D is unresolved. The CDR3 is 10 residues long. The germline CDR1 and CDR2 sequences are ENHRY and SYGVKD. The V end was cut by 10 bases, the J end by 1 base, with 3 bases between. The CDR3 DNA is TGTGCCACCGGCACAGATACGCAGTATTTT. This encodes CATGTDTQYF.

V usage is TRBV6-9 and J usage is TRBJ2-7, with 10 nucleotides matching TRBD1. This CDR3 spans 17 amino acids. Looked up from germline, CDR1 is MNHGY and CDR2 is SVAAGI. After removal of 7 bases from V and 5 bases from J, the junction contained 17 bases not matched to a gene. As DNA, the CDR3 is TGTGCCAGCATTGGGGGGGAATTCCGGGACAGGGGCCACGAGCAGTACTTC. This codes for CASIGGEFRDRGHEQYF.

This clonotype has more than one count but fewer than ten. The chain links TRBV24-1 to TRBJ1-1; TRBD1 might be the D (5 bases). The ends were cut back, 1 base at V and 7 bases at J, with 9 bases in the middle. The germline gives CDR1 KGHDR, CDR2 SFDVKD. The CDR3 totals 13 residues. This chain's CDR3 is CATSDFDRSEAFF. CDR3 sequence (DNA): TGTGCCACCAGTGATTTTGACAGAAGTGAAGCTTTCTTT.

This chain uses TRBV20-1 with TRBJ1-5; D is unclear. The CDR3 spans 14 residues. The germline V gene has CDR1 DFQATT and CDR2 SNEGSKA (reference sequence). Trimming removed 1 base from V and 5 bases from J, with 12 bases in between. CDR3 sequence reads: CSARAAQRDQPQHF. CDR3 coding DNA: TGCAGTGCTAGAGCCGCACAGCGAGATCAGCCCCAGCATTTT.

V is TRBV2 and J is TRBJ2-2, with TRBD1 identical over 8 bases. Germline V gives CDR1 SNHLY, CDR2 FYNNEI. The V and J ends lost 5 bases and 2 bases, in that order; junction bases with no gene match: 7. CDR3 length equals 16 residues. This CDR3 reads CASSPQGVINTGELFF. The CDR3 DNA sequence: TGTGCCAGCAGTCCACAGGGGGTGATCAACACCGGGGAGCTGTTTTTT. Based on the CDR3 plus reference TRBV2 and TRBJ2-2, the full variable domain is EPEVTQTPSHQVTQMGQEVILRCVPISNHLYFYWYRQILGQKVEFLVSFYNNEISEKSEIFDDQFSVERPDGSNFTLKIRSTKLEDSAMYFCASSPQGVINTGELFFGEGSRLTVL.

The rearrangement uses TRBV27 and TRBJ2-6, with a tentative D call TRBD1 (5 bases). Germline assignment: CDR1 MNHEY and CDR2 SMNVEV (reference sequence). The CDR3 length is 16 residues. V was cut by 3 bases and J by 1 base, with 10 bases left in between. CDR3 in DNA: TGTGCCAGCAGTTTTCCCAGGACATCTGGGGCCAACGTCCTGACTTTC. It encodes CASSFPRTSGANVLTF.

The V and J genes are TRBV19 and TRBJ2-2; 7 positions agree with TRBD1. Trimming took 6 bases from V and 7 from J; bases not matched to a gene: 8. Germline V CDR1 and CDR2: LNHDA, SQIVND (reference sequence). The CDR3 length is 14 residues. DNA of the CDR3: TGTGCCAGTAGGCAGACAGGGTCCAGCGGGGAGCTGTTTTTT. Protein: CASRQTGSSGELFF.

This clonotype was detected a few times. The chain links TRBV20-1 to TRBJ2-5; 7 bases match TRBD1. Per germline, CDR1 DFQATT and CDR2 SNEGSKA (reference sequence). This CDR3 comprises 16 residues. V lost 3 bases and J lost 2; bases outside the gene matches: 12. CDR3 in DNA: TGCAGTGCTAGGTTACAGGGGCCGAACCTTCAAGAGACCCAGTACTTC. Encoded protein: CSARLQGPNLQETQYF.

The J gene is TRBJ2-5, the V gene TRBV7-9; 8 bases match TRBD1. Germline-derived CDR1 and CDR2 are SEHNR and FQNEAQ (reference sequence). The CDR3 loop spans 16 amino acids. V lost 5 bases to trimming and J lost 4 bases; unmatched junction nucleotides: 12. Here the CDR3 DNA reads TGTGCCAGCAGCAACTCAGGGGGCAGGCGGTCAGAGACCCAGTACTTC. Protein product: CASSNSGGRRSETQYF.

The genes are TRBV28 and TRBJ2-7; D is unresolved. With 3 bases removed from V and 3 bases from J, the gap between germline ends came to 9 bases. This CDR3 region has 13 residues. The germline V gene has CDR1 MDHEN and CDR2 SYDVKM. CDR3 DNA: TGTGCCAGCAGTTTCCGTACAGTCTACGAGCAGTACTTC. It encodes CASSFRTVYEQYF.